This T cell receptor (beta chain) is drawn from a study of blood T cell repertoires in COVID-19 (TCRdb year 2020). Regarding the research as a whole: Samples from collaborators originated in the United States, Italy and Spain and spanned both the acute and convalescent phases of COVID-19. The material from the prospective study consisted of cDNA or gDNA derived from T cells, B-cell-depleted T cells, or PBMCs. Deeply sampled blood TCRbeta repertoires from subjects exposed to, actively infected with, or recovered from COVID-19 were included in the dataset. The repertoires were released in a freely available public database meant as a resource for research on the immune response to SARS-CoV-2. The samples were drawn from the first 160 participants of the ongoing ImmuneRACE study and from 950 to 1,500 subjects provided by 6 global collaborators. Sample metadata almost always included a de-identified subject ID, COVID-19 status, age in years and sex. Where available, HLA class I and class II types were obtained from metadata supplied by the sample provider rather than from assay-based typing.

The CDR3 runs 17 amino acids, cysteine and phenylalanine included. Only the CDR3 region is kept as DNA, spanning 51 bases read in frame from base 1. Whole blood was collected in K2EDTA tubes by collaborating institutions according to the institutions' own protocols. For TCRbeta analysis, collaborators shipped samples as frozen whole blood, isolated PBMCs, or DNA extracted from either of those sample types. General conclusions and limits of the study: Clinical and demographic metadata were provided uncurated, with the amount varying by source and participant.

In regard to this clone: The specificity of this receptor is unknown. Within one base of it there is no much larger clone, and no base qualities were kept.

TCRbeta CDR3 regions were amplified from genomic DNA by means of the immunoSEQ Assay, a bias-controlled multiplex PCR. The paper's data handling went like this. Nucleated cell counts per sample were estimated from amplification of reference gene primers within the assay. Sequence reads were collapsed and filtered to measure the absolute abundance of every unique TCRbeta CDR3 rearrangement. For each sample, productive Simpson clonality was calculated as the square root of Simpson's diversity index over productive rearrangements. The clones in this table, taken by TCRdb from immuneACCESS, are in-frame only. Not every clone is retained; where verified, under half of the shortfall comes from an unresolved V gene, and the cause of the rest is unknown. Clonal size and the V and J genes are those of that table, whereas D and trimming came from the DNA. The sample has 57,000 or so clones on record, 85% to 90% of them singletons. The ten largest clonotypes hold 20% to 25% of the sample.

Here the chain combines TRBV21-1 and TRBJ2-7; the DNA was not used to check the table's D call, TRBD1. TRBV21-1 corresponds to a pseudogene. The clonotype was recovered from a woman between 45 and 65 years old with active or convalescent COVID-19. The sequencing input was peripheral blood. The nucleotide sequence reads as follows: TGTGCCAGCAGCAACACGACGTCCGGACAGGGCCTCCACGAGCAGTACTTC. It codes for CASSNTTSGQGLHEQYF.